Each of the 12 T cell receptor beta chains below was sequenced from the same sample in a study of cytomegalovirus exposure and HLA in healthy donors. The PCR used 60 Vbeta and 13 Jbeta primers. Some clones are missing from TCRdb's copy, which holds only in-frame ones; the method was immunoSEQ multiplex PCR. This sample has about 120,000 clones, with around three quarters found just once. Specimen: PBMCs. These receptors originate from a female donor in good health and CMV-seronegative.

The chain carries TRBV30 and TRBJ1-1; TRBD1 aligns across 8 bases. CDR1 and CDR2 (germline): GTSNPN, SVGIG (reference sequence). V trimming: 1 base; J trimming: 4 bases; junction bases outside the gene matches: 5. This CDR3 is built from 14 residues. The CDR3 sequence is CAWSGAGGITEAFF. CDR3 DNA: TGTGCCTGGAGTGGTGCAGGGGGCATCACTGAAGCTTTCTTT.

The J gene is TRBJ2-5, the V gene TRBV7-9; 10 bases agree with TRBD2. Trimming at V came to 6 bases and at J to 0 bases, leaving 13 bases not matched to a gene. The CDR3 spans 18 residues. Germline loops: CDR1 SEHNR, CDR2 FQNEAQ (reference sequence). The CDR3 nucleotides are TGTGCCAGCAGTGGAGGGACTAGCGCCTACCCTAACCAAGAGACCCAGTACTTC. This encodes CASSGGTSAYPNQETQYF.

This clone came up once. The V and J genes are TRBV28 and TRBJ1-1; D is unclear. Germline CDR1 and CDR2: MDHEN and SYDVKM. The CDR3 is 11 residues long. V lost 6 bases and J 1 base, leaving 3 bases between the germline ends. The CDR3 reads CASRQNTEAFF. In DNA, the CDR3 is TGTGCCAGCAGACAGAACACTGAAGCTTTCTTT.

The rearrangement links TRBV19 to TRBJ2-7, with TRBD1 identical over 10 bases. Germline V gives CDR1 LNHDA, CDR2 SQIVND (reference sequence). The V segment lost 6 bases and the J segment 2 bases; nucleotides outside the gene matches: 10. The CDR3 has 16 amino acids. For the CDR3, the DNA is TGTGCCAGTAGCAGACGCGGACAGGGGGGTGCCTACGAGCAGTACTTC. The encoded protein is CASSRRGQGGAYEQYF.

CDR3 bases: TGTGCCAGCTCACCTATCGGGCAGGGTGTTCAGCCCCAGCATTTT. It specifies CASSPIGQGVQPQHF. The genes are TRBV18 and TRBJ1-5; maybe TRBD1 (5 bases). The length of the CDR3 is 15 residues. Per germline, CDR1 KGHSH and CDR2 LQKENI. The V gene lost 3 bases and the J gene lost 6 bases, with 15 bases spanning the gap.

The sample holds a few counts of this clone. Its ends do not fully match the called genes, so a read error is possible. The V call is TRBV2, the J call TRBJ2-6; 10 nucleotides agree with TRBD2. This CDR3 has 18 amino acids. From germline, CDR1 is SNHLY and CDR2 FYNNEI. CDR3 loop: CASSDSGGFFSGANGLTF. The DNA for the CDR3 is TGTGCCAGCAGTGATAGCGGGGGGTTTTTCTCTGGGGCCAACGGCCTGACTTTC. Full variable domain (outside the CDR3, taken from reference TRBV2 and TRBJ2-6): EPEVTQTPSHQVTQMGQEVILRCVPISNHLYFYWYRQILGQKVEFLVSFYNNEISEKSEIFDDQFSVERPDGSNFTLKIRSTKLEDSAMYFCASSDSGGFFSGANGLTFGAGSRLTVL.

A few counts support this clone. The chain joins TRBV7-9 to TRBJ1-2, with TRBD1 as a possible D gene (5 bases). CDR1 and CDR2 from the germline V gene are SEHNR and FQNEAQ (reference sequence). Trimming left V 4 bases short and J 8 bases short, with 14 bases between. This CDR3 contains 13 residues. The CDR3 coding sequence is TGTGCCAGCAGCTCCCCCGGACAACTCGGCTACACCTTC. The encoded protein is CASSSPGQLGYTF.

This clone was seen once. DNA for the CDR3: TGTGCCAGCAGCCTCGACAGGGGTGAAAAACTGTTTTTT. Translation gives CASSLDRGEKLFF. V and J are TRBV11-2 and TRBJ1-4; TRBD1 aligns across 8 bases. Looked up from germline, CDR1 is SGHAT and CDR2 is FQNNGV. This CDR3 is 13 amino acids long. The trim removed 5 bases at V and 7 bases at J, leaving 3 bases unmatched.

V usage is TRBV4-2 and J usage is TRBJ2-3, with 14 positions matching TRBD2. This CDR3 is 20 amino acids long. With 0 bases clipped from V and 0 bases from J, the junction kept 8 bases outside the gene matches. Germline CDR1 is LGHNA and CDR2 is YNFKEQ. CDR3 loop: CASSQDKGTSGRTSTDTQYF. In DNA form, the CDR3 reads TGTGCCAGCAGCCAAGATAAGGGGACTAGCGGGAGAACTAGCACAGATACGCAGTATTTT.

This chain uses TRBV12-5 with TRBJ2-3, with unresolved D. The CDR3 consists of 12 residues. The V end lost 4 bases, the J end lost 4 bases, and 6 bases lay between the germline ends. Germline V CDR1 and CDR2: LGHNT, FRNRAP. The CDR3 sequence: CASGSVPDTQYF. CDR3 DNA: TGTGCTAGTGGTTCTGTCCCAGATACGCAGTATTTT.

On this clone itself: This sample also contains other DNA sequences that code for the same CDR3. The chain links TRBV2 to TRBJ1-5; a weak D match, TRBD1 (6 bases). This CDR3 contains 13 residues. Trimming cost V 7 bases and J 0 bases, with 7 bases left between them. Germline V gene data show CDR1 as SNHLY and CDR2 as FYNNEI. CDR3 amino acids: CASKGDSNQPQHF. The CDR3 DNA is TGTGCCAGCAAGGGGGATAGCAATCAGCCCCAGCATTTT.

As to this clone: At one boundary the junction diverges from the germline segment, which might be a read error. The chain links TRBV5-1 to TRBJ2-4, with 7 bases identical to TRBD1. The germline V gene has CDR1 SGHRS and CDR2 YFSETQ. This CDR3 has 14 residues. CDR3 protein: CASSDGTAQNSQYF. The DNA of the CDR3 is TGCGCCAGCAGCGATGGGACAGCCCAAAACAGTCAGTACTTC. The full variable domain, with the rest looked up from reference TRBV5-1 and TRBJ2-4, is KAGVTQTPRYLIKTRGQQVTLSCSPISGHRSVSWYQQTPGQGLQFLFEYFSETQRNKGNFPGRFSGRQFSNSRSEMNVSTLELGDSALYLCASSDGTAQNSQYFGAGTRLSVL.